This section outlines one T cell receptor beta chain sequence together with its context. Its antigen is not known. Germline values: CDR1 LGHNA, CDR2 YSLEER. The CDR3 is 15 residues long. The V and J ends lost 2 bases and 4 bases respectively, with 14 bases between them. This specimen comes from a study of shared clonotypes between healthy human individuals. The study, taken as a whole, reports: Sample collection involved blood only; tissue repertoires are likely different. Around 5% of naive CD4 clonotypes were shared across a handful of donors.

Assay used: immunoSEQ multiplex PCR; TCRdb lists only in-frame clones, some missing. The profile shows 1,500,000 or so clones, around 98.5% of them singletons. The sequenced material came from naive CD4+ T cells sorted from blood. Described subset: CD45RA+ positively selected. The genes are TRBV4-3 and TRBJ1-2; TRBD1 might be the D (5 bases). This receptor was obtained from a man between 25 and 39 years old in good health. DNA of the CDR3: TGCGCCAGCAGCCAAACCGCGGGACCCCCCTATGGCTACACCTTC. Translating it yields CASSQTAGPPYGYTF.